The present T cell receptor beta chain was sequenced within a study of blood T cell repertoires in COVID-19. About the research overall: Some COVID-19 samples were acute and others convalescent; all came from the United States, Italy and Spain.

Measured with immunoSEQ multiplex PCR; TCRdb has only the in-frame clones, and not every one. This repertoire shows roughly 320,000 clones, under 90% found once; its top ten account for 1.5% to 2%. The CDR3 is made up of 14 amino acids. Trimming stripped 8 bases from V and 1 base from J, with 14 bases between. CDR1 and CDR2 (germline): MNHEY, SVGAGI. The chain employs TRBV6-5 and TRBJ1-1; TRBD1 is a possible D gene (6 bases). The receptor was derived from a woman aged 25-40 years with COVID-19, enrolled during active disease. Source material: peripheral blood. CDR3 DNA sequence: TGTGCCAGCCGCCCGGGGGGGGCGAACACTGAAGCTTTCTTT. Encoded protein: CASRPGGANTEAFF.